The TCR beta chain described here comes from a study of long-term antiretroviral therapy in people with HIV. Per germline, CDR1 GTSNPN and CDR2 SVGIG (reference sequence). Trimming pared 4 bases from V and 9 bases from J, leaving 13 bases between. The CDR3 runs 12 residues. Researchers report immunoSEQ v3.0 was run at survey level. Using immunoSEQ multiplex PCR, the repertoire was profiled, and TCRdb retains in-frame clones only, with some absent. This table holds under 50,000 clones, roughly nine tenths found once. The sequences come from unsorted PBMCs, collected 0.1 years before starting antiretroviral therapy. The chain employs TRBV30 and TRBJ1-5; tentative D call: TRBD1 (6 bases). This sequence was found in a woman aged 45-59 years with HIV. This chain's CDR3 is CAWNRAEWPQHF. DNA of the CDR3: TGTGCCTGGAACAGGGCGGAATGGCCCCAGCATTTT.